The present T cell receptor (beta chain) was sequenced within a study of radiation and T cells in renal cell carcinoma. Regarding the study as a whole: From baseline, blood top tumor clonotypes peaked at 2 weeks post-radiation.

Repertoires were generated with immunoSEQ multiplex PCR, while TCRdb's copy carries only in-frame clones and drops some. The table lists some 80,000 clones, approximately 87% of them singletons. With respect to this clone: Its antigen is still unknown.

The CDR3 has 13 residues. The V gene lost 6 bases and the J gene lost 6 bases, with 15 bases spanning the gap. CDR1 and CDR2 from the germline V gene are MNHEY and SVGAGI. Time point specified: blood 4 weeks post-SBRT, at nephrectomy. The treatment here: 15 Gy SBRT to primary tumor, nephrectomy 4 weeks later. Nephrectomy followed 15 Gy stereotactic body radiation by 4 weeks. Serial blood draws occurred at baseline and 2 and 4 weeks post-SBRT. Sequencing used blood, obtained from a patient whose treatment included radiotherapy and nephrectomy. This receptor was obtained from a woman aged 55-69 years with renal cell carcinoma. This rearrangement joins TRBV6-5 to TRBJ2-7; no definite D call. The CDR3: CASSYPRAAEQYF. CDR3 nucleotide sequence: TGTGCCAGCAGCTACCCTAGGGCGGCCGAGCAGTACTTC.